This T cell receptor (beta chain) was captured in a study of cytomegalovirus exposure and HLA in healthy donors. The donors were part of the 120-subject validation cohort, which stood apart from the roughly 670-subject first cohort. Study conclusions and caveats: The authors listed around 150 TCR beta chains as cytomegalovirus-associated.

This clone has only one observation. Its cognate antigen is unknown. The germline gives CDR1 SNHLY, CDR2 FYNNEI. This CDR3 spans 13 amino acids. The ends lost 11 bases at V and 8 bases at J; junction bases unmatched: 12. Assay used: immunoSEQ multiplex PCR; TCRdb lists only in-frame clones, some missing. This table has approximately 100,000 clones, about 87% appearing once. The clonotype comes from a woman aged 18-30 years in good health and CMV-seropositive. Input material: PBMCs. The rearrangement joins TRBV2 to TRBJ2-3, with 8 bases that match TRBD1. The CDR3 reads CAVGRGQGATQYF. The CDR3 DNA sequence: TGTGCCGTGGGCCGGGGGCAGGGGGCTACGCAGTATTTT.